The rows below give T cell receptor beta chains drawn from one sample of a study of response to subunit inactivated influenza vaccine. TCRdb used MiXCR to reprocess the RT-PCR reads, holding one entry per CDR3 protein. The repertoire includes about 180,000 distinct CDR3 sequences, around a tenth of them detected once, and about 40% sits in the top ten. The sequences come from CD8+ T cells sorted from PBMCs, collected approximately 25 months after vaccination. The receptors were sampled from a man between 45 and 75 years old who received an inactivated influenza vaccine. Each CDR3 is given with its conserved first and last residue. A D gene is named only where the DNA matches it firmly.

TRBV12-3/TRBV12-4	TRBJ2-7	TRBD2	CASSLVVAGGYEQYF
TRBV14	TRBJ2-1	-	CASSQVPTEQFF
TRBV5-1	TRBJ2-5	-	CASSLLAETQYF
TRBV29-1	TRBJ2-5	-	CSVEERLQETQYF
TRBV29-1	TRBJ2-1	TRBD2	CSVTSGSLNEQFF
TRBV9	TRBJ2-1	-	CASSTGNEQFF
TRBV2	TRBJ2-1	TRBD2	CASSEPDGTSGRNINEQFF
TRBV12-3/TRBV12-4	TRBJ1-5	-	CASSATPGGPNQPQHF
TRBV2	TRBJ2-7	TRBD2	CASSEGAGLAAYEQYF
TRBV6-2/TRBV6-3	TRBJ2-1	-	CASSYSAGPYNEQFF
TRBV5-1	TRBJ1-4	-	CASSLKDPLNEKLFF
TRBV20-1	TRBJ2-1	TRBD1	CSADRGGNEQFF
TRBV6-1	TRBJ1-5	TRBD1	CASSATGISNQPQHF
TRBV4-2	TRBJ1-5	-	CASSQVAGGQPQHF
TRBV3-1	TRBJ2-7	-	CASSQPSNSYEQYF
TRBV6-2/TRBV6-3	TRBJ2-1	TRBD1	CASSYSGTGNNEQFF
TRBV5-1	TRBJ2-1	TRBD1	CASSRGQGDEQFF
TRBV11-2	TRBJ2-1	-	CASSLGGWPTNEQFF
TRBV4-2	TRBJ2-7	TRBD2	CASSQEAGGLYEQYF
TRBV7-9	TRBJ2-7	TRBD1	CASSPGTGDYEQYF
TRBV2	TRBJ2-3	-	CASRDFDTQYF
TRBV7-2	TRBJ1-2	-	CASSLGVLGGAGYTF
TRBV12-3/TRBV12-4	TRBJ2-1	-	CASSPYREGGNEQFF
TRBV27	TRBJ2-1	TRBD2	CASRVPGLAPYNEQFF
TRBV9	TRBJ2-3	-	CASSEGFPDTQYF
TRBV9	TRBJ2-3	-	CASSVADMTDTQYF
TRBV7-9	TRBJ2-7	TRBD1	CASRSTGTDSYEQYF